This T cell receptor (beta chain) was captured in a study of blood T cells in healthy people across ages. Peripheral blood from each donor was collected in a volume of 8.5 to 10 milliliters. The study, taken as a whole, reports: A roughly linear fall in TCR beta diversity per million T cells was seen with increasing age. Aged donors had fewer naive CD4+ cells and lower diversity than long-lived donors.

This clonotype was observed a few times. Its target is unknown. Together with a sample-barcoded 5' primer, a J-beta primer mix was included in a second PCR lasting about 7 to 11 cycles. Tags on each cDNA molecule came from a template-switch adaptor with 12 random nucleotides. TCRdb re-analysed the 5' RACE reads in MiXCR, keeping a single row per CDR3 protein. Among about 1 million distinct CDR3 sequences listed, 40% to 50% were seen once. This CDR3 spans 14 amino acids. Deletions cut 5 bases from V and 2 bases from J, with 11 bases between. CDR1 is SGDLS, CDR2 YYNGEE, per germline. The chain carries TRBV9 and TRBJ1-5; D is uncertain. The source is a woman in her sixties in good health. Sequencing input: blood. Written as DNA, the CDR3 is TGTGCCAGCAGTGGTAGTCTGGGCAATCAGCCCCAGCATTTT. Translated, it gives CASSGSLGNQPQHF.